This TCR beta chain was profiled in a study of control samples from healthy donors and cancer patients. Looked up from germline, CDR1 is MGHRA and CDR2 is YSYEKL. The CDR3 runs to 15 residues. The V and J ends lost 3 bases and 3 bases, in that order; junction bases with no gene match: 1. Data came from immunoSEQ multiplex PCR; TCRdb stores just in-frame clones and leaves some out. The sample consists of approximately 97,000 clones, around 88% of them appearing once. This TCR was sampled from a young man in good health. The chain has TRBV4-1 and TRBJ2-5; TRBD2 matches 13 bases. Sequenced material: blood. CDR3 in DNA: TGCGCCAGCAGCCACGGGACTAGCGGGGAAGAGACCCAGTACTTC. The encoded protein is CASSHGTSGEETQYF.